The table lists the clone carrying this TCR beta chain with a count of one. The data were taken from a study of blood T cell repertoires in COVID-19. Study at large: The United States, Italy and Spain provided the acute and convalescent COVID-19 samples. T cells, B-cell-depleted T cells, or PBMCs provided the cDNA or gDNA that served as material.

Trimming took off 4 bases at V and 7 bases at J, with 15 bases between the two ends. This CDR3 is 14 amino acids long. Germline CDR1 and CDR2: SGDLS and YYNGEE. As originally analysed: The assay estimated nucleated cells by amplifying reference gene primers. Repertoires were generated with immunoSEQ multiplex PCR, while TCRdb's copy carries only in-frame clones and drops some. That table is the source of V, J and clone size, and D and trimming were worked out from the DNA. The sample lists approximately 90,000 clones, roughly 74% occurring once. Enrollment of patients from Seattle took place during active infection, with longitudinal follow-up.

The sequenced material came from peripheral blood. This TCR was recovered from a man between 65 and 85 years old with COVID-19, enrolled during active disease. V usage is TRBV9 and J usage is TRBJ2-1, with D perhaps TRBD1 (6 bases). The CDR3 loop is CASSHSIQGNEQFF. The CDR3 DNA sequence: TGTGCCAGCAGCCATTCAATACAGGGTAATGAGCAGTTCTTC.